One sample yielded the 9 T cell receptor beta chains listed below, sequenced in a study of T cell repertoires in cytomegalovirus infection. One entry per CDR3 protein results from TCRdb running MiXCR on the reads. The sample holds about 740,000 distinct CDR3 sequences, around 32% seen once. The antigens of these receptors remain unknown. Sequenced here: cultured PBMCs, sampled from culture after CMV antigen stimulation. These receptor sequences come from a human donor in good health (CMV status not recorded). Some clones in this sample may be carry-over from other donors' samples.

The chain employs TRBV6-1 and TRBJ2-7; 9 nucleotides match TRBD2. Trimming removed 5 bases from V and 0 bases from J; junction bases left unmatched: 5. CDR1 MNHNS and CDR2 SASEGT come from the germline V gene. The CDR3 totals 15 residues. Written as DNA, the CDR3 is TGTGCCAGCAGTCCTCGACTAGCGGCCTCCTACGAGCAGTACTTC. Amino acid sequence: CASSPRLAASYEQYF.

In its sample, this clonotype was seen a few times. The J gene is TRBJ1-1, the V gene TRBV25-1; no definite D call. The germline V and J ends were trimmed by 1 base and 5 bases, with 5 bases remaining between them. The CDR3 runs to 12 residues. Per germline, CDR1 MGHDK and CDR2 SYGVNS. The CDR3 DNA reads TGTGCCAGCAGTGAATTTGGTACTGAAGCTTTCTTT. Translated, it gives CASSEFGTEAFF.

The V call is TRBV20-1, the J call TRBJ2-7; D possibly corresponds to TRBD1 (5 bases). This CDR3 region has 15 residues. The germline V gene has CDR1 DFQATT and CDR2 SNEGSKA (reference sequence). The V and J ends lost 0 bases and 2 bases respectively, with 14 bases between them. CDR3 DNA sequence: TGCAGTGCTAGAGATCGGGCAGGGCGTGCCTACGAGCAGTACTTC. It specifies CSARDRAGRAYEQYF.

This clonotype was seen repeatedly, ten times or more. The J gene is TRBJ2-5, the V gene TRBV7-9; D is unresolved. There are 14 residues in the CDR3. CDR1 and CDR2 (germline): SEHNR, FQNEAQ (reference sequence). Trimming shortened V by 7 bases and J by 7 bases, and 19 bases separated the two germline ends. CDR3 nucleotide sequence: TGTGCCAGCAAGAAAACGGACGAAAGAGGGACCCAGTACTTC. It translates to CASKKTDERGTQYF.

This chain uses TRBV7-3 with TRBJ1-1; D gene unclear. Germline V gene sequence: CDR1 SGHTA, CDR2 FQGTGA. V shed 4 bases and J shed 7 bases, with 13 bases lying between them. There are 13 residues in the CDR3. The CDR3 region has the DNA TGTGCCAGCAGCTCCCAGAGCAGGAGTGAAGCTTTCTTT. It translates to CASSSQSRSEAFF.

The V and J genes are TRBV11-3 and TRBJ2-3; D is perhaps TRBD1 or TRBD2 (5 bases each). The V gene lost 3 bases and the J gene lost 6 bases, with 13 bases spanning the gap. The germline gives CDR1 SGHNT, CDR2 YENEEA. The CDR3 is made up of 14 amino acids. CDR3 sequence reads: CASSLGPESDTQYF. Here the CDR3 DNA reads TGTGCCAGCAGCTTGGGACCCGAATCGGATACGCAGTATTTT.

V is TRBV7-2 and J is TRBJ2-3; D perhaps matches TRBD2 (6 bases). Germline V CDR1 and CDR2: SGHTA, FQGNSA. The CDR3 length is 18 residues. V lost 3 bases, J lost 0 bases, and 19 bases lay in between. As DNA, the CDR3 is TGTGCCAGCAGCTTGAGGGCGGGGCTTCCCACTAGCACAGATACGCAGTATTTT. Encoded protein: CASSLRAGLPTSTDTQYF. The full variable domain, in which reference TRBV7-2 and TRBJ2-3 provide the parts outside the CDR3, is GAGVSQSPSNKVTEKGKDVELRCDPISGHTALYWYRQSLGQGLEFLIYFQGNSAPDKSGLPSDRFSAERTGGSVSTLTIQRTQQEDSAVYLCASSLRAGLPTSTDTQYFGPGTRLTVL.

This clonotype was seen a few times. The CDR3 loop is CSVRANTEAFF. CDR3 DNA: TGCAGCGTTCGGGCGAACACTGAAGCTTTCTTT. The chain is built from TRBV29-1 and TRBJ1-1, with D unclear. Germline loops: CDR1 SQVTM, CDR2 ANQGSEA. CDR3 size: 11 residues. The germline V and J ends were trimmed by 5 bases and 1 base, with 5 bases remaining between them.

In this sample, this clonotype turned up a few times. V gene TRBV7-2 combines with J gene TRBJ2-7, with no clear D. Trimming took 4 bases from V and 5 from J, leaving 18 bases between them. The CDR3 is made up of 15 amino acids. CDR1 is SGHTA, CDR2 FQGNSA, per germline. The CDR3 sequence is CASSSPAGRYHEQYF. In nucleotides, the CDR3 is TGTGCCAGCAGCTCTCCCGCTGGGCGTTACCACGAGCAGTACTTC.